The clone carrying this T cell receptor (beta chain) was detected ten times or more. The study amplified TCR beta CDR3 regions using RNA transcripts. The workflow started with a first-round RT-PCR run with HTBI primers and then moved on to a second-round multiplex PCR. MiXCR, applied by TCRdb to the multiplex PCR reads, yields one record per CDR3 protein. Of 300,000 to 400,000 distinct CDR3 sequences listed, under 20% are singletons. These data originate in a study of Graves' ophthalmopathy and Graves' hyperthyroidism. CDR1 and CDR2 from the germline V gene are SGHDN and FVKESK. The trim removed 3 bases at V and 2 bases at J, leaving 13 bases unmatched. The CDR3 is 19 residues long.

Sequencing was carried out using peripheral blood. The V call is TRBV14, the J call TRBJ2-5; 12 bases match TRBD2. The sequence derives from an adult man with Graves' ophthalmopathy. CDR3 sequence: CASSQSPGTSGRPQETQYF. CDR3 in DNA: TGTGCCAGCAGCCAGTCCCCCGGGACTAGCGGGCGTCCTCAAGAGACCCAGTACTTC.